Listed below are T cell receptor beta chains from one sample, sequenced in a study of T-cell memory formation after mild COVID-19. In TCRdb, the 5' RACE reads were re-called with MiXCR into one record per CDR3 protein. The repertoire has just under 350,000 distinct CDR3 sequences, around 13% of them found once; the top ten carry about a fifth. Sample: PBMCs or a T cell subset sorted from them (not recorded which). Source of these receptors: a young man who had mild COVID-19 (a few samples of this study predate the infection). Cell type and time point are not known. Each CDR3 is given without its conserved first and last residue.

ASSLAHSGGANEQF | TRBJ2-1 | TRBV7-2
SARMGHPNTEAF | TRBJ1-1 | TRBV20-1
ASRNPASGANVLT | TRBJ2-6 | TRBV6-1
ASSSRPGTGHNEQF | TRBJ2-1 | TRBV5-1
ASSLRPMLLRGTDTQY | TRBJ2-3 | TRBV7-7
ASSRQGADTGELF | TRBJ2-2 | TRBV5-1
ASSARYIHSNQPQH | TRBJ1-5 | TRBV18
ASSQDRVVAGELF | TRBJ2-2 | TRBV3-1
ASSVGDIQETQY | TRBJ2-5 | TRBV9
ASTLSDRPTDTQY | TRBJ2-3 | TRBV6-2/TRBV6-3
SAASTGTEKLF | TRBJ1-4 | TRBV20-1
ASRTGANYGYT | TRBJ1-2 | TRBV6-5
ASSPRRHRETQY | TRBJ2-5 | TRBV3-1
ASGNMGQGSTEAF | TRBJ1-1 | TRBV4-2
ASKKQGARQETQY | TRBJ2-5 | TRBV5-1
SARGGDRSYEQY | TRBJ2-7 | TRBV20-1
ASAPGLREVNEQF | TRBJ2-1 | TRBV12-5
SVEDPQEGSEAF | TRBJ1-1 | TRBV29-1
ASSLNGGFQGTEAF | TRBJ1-1 | TRBV5-1
SVGSTGNVPSNYGYT | TRBJ1-2 | TRBV29-1
SARQLNTEAF | TRBJ1-1 | TRBV20-1
SVAPFSGGAREQF | TRBJ2-1 | TRBV29-1
ASTQWGDSTDTQY | TRBJ2-3 | TRBV12-3/TRBV12-4
ASSSQFGTDRFRANVLT | TRBJ2-6 | TRBV27
ASSYREDWGNEQF | TRBJ2-1 | TRBV6-6
ASSYDRSGEVLNTGELF | TRBJ2-2 | TRBV6-5
ASRPGGSRDEQF | TRBJ2-1 | TRBV6-5
ASSLLAGPTGELF | TRBJ2-2 | TRBV6-5
ASSFAGAEVNIQY | TRBJ2-4 | TRBV5-1
ASSLGQGLDTQY | TRBJ2-3 | TRBV5-1
SAIELGARNYGYT | TRBJ1-2 | TRBV20-1
ASSPAPRNEQF | TRBJ2-1 | TRBV7-3
ASSRSGQGAYEQY | TRBJ2-7 | TRBV6-2/TRBV6-3
ASSPVRMVSGANVLT | TRBJ2-6 | TRBV18
ASSVADYGYT | TRBJ1-2 | TRBV9
ASSPGPGEGAKNIQY | TRBJ2-4 | TRBV4-2
ASSLTGGQGSSYNEQF | TRBJ2-1 | TRBV7-3
ASSKGLAGPTDTQY | TRBJ2-3 | TRBV7-2
SARDWDSGNTEAF | TRBJ1-1 | TRBV20-1
ASSYGILPAAYNEQF | TRBJ2-1 | TRBV6-2/TRBV6-3
ASSPKEGHHYGYT | TRBJ1-2 | TRBV18
ATSDTTGFNEQF | TRBJ2-1 | TRBV24-1
ASSRRLQAAGELF | TRBJ2-2 | TRBV4-1
ASSRGGLGTEQF | TRBJ2-1 | TRBV4-1
ASSFDSIQY | TRBJ2-7 | TRBV12-3/TRBV12-4
ASSSQGAGPLH | TRBJ1-6 | TRBV12-3/TRBV12-4
ASKTSGVNNEQF | TRBJ2-1 | TRBV6-2/TRBV6-3
ASSPSVASTFYYRGEQY | TRBJ2-7 | TRBV7-9
AISVERGTNYGYT | TRBJ1-2 | TRBV10-3
ASSRSAWGDQPQH | TRBJ1-5 | TRBV18
SAPLGRGLEAF | TRBJ1-1 | TRBV20-1
ASSLSVRDPTGELF | TRBJ2-2 | TRBV27
ASSAGQIEAF | TRBJ1-1 | TRBV6-6
ASSSNGIPQETQY | TRBJ2-5 | TRBV7-2
ASSLDLGRVGSAEAF | TRBJ1-1 | TRBV5-1
ASSQEKLVALNTGELF | TRBJ2-2 | TRBV4-3
ASSLESAGGFNQPQH | TRBJ1-5 | TRBV7-8
ASSRRGLAENNEQF | TRBJ2-1 | TRBV2
ASSPGTGVAQQY | TRBJ2-7 | TRBV5-1